The text below deals with one TCR beta chain. Its antigen is unidentified. Noted treatment: oral pan-JAK inhibitor, 5-10 mg twice daily. This record comes from a study of CD8+ T cells in alopecia areata. Study-level information: For 6 to 18 months, tofacitinib was taken, and 6 months off drug followed. Study results and limitations: Persistence of many expanded lesional clones was seen in scalp and blood during tofacitinib. Relative to normal scalp, lesional scalp, especially alopecia totalis/universalis, showed higher clonality.

Per the germline V gene, CDR1 is SGHDT and CDR2 is YYEEEE. This CDR3 spans 15 amino acids. Trimming left V 0 bases short and J 3 bases short, with 11 bases between. Sequencing templates came from extracted RNA that was reverse transcribed into cDNA. Some clones are missing from TCRdb's copy, which holds only in-frame ones; the method was immunoSEQ multiplex PCR. The sample shows over 150,000 clones, about 48% of them seen only once. Sequences were derived from CD8+ T cells sorted from blood, sampled at week 24, from a patient treated with tofacitinib. This receptor was taken from a human donor with alopecia areata. The chain joins TRBV5-6 to TRBJ2-3; D may correspond to TRBD1 or TRBD2 (5 bases each). CDR3 bases: TGTGCCAGCAGCTTGGGTCAGGGAGCAACAGATACGCAGTATTTT. Translated: CASSLGQGATDTQYF.